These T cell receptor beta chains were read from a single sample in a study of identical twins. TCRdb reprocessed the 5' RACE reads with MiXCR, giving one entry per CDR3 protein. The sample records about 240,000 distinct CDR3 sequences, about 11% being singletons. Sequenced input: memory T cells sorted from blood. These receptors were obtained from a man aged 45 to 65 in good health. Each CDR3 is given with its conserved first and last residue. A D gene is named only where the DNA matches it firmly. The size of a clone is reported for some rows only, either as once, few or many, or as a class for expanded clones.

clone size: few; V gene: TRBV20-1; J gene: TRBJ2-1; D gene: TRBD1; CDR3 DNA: TGCAGTGCTAGGAACAGGGGTAATAATGAGCAGTTCTTC; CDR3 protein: CSARNRGNNEQFF
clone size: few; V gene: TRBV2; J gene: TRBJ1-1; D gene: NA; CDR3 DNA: TGTGCCAGCAGTGGAACTGGGACGGTGAACACTGAAGCTTTCTTT; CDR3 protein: CASSGTGTVNTEAFF
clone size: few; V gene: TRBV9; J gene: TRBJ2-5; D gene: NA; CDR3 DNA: TGTGCCAGCAGCGTATTTGGGGCTCAAGAGACCCAGTACTTC; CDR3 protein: CASSVFGAQETQYF
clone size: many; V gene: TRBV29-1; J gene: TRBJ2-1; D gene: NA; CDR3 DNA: TGCAGCGTAATCAGGGGGGGCACCTACAATGAGCAGTTCTTC; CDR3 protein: CSVIRGGTYNEQFF
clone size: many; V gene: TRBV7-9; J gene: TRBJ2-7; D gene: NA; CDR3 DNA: TGTGCCAGCAGCTTCGGGGGGCTAGGAGAGCAGTACTTC; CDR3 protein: CASSFGGLGEQYF
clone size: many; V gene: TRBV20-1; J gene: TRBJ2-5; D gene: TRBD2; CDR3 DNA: TGCAGTGCCCCTCCGGCGAGCGGGGGGCCTCGTCCGGACCAGTACTTC; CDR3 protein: CSAPPASGGPRPDQYF
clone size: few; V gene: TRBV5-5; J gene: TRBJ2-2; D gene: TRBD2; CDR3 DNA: TGTGCCAGCAGCTTGGGAGGCGGGAGGGCCGATCTCGGGGAGCTGTTTTTT; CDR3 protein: CASSLGGGRADLGELFF
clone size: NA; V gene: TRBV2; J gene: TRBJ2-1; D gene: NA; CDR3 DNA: TGTGCCAGCAGTTATGGACTTAACAATGAGCAGTTCTTC; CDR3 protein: CASSYGLNNEQFF
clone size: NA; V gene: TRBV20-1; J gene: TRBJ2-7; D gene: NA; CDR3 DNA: TGCAGTGCTAGTACGGGGGAGCGGCAGTACTTC; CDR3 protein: CSASTGERQYF
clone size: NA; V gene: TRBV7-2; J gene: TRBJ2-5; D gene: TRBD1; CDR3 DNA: TGTGCCAGCAGCTTTGGACAGGGGGTTAAGACCCAGTACTTC; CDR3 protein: CASSFGQGVKTQYF
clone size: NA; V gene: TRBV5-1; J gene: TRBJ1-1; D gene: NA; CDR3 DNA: TGCGCCAGCAGCCTGGACGGCGTGTTGGCTTTCTTT; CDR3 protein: CASSLDGVLAFF
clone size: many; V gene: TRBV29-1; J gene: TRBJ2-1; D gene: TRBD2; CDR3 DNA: TGCAGCGTTGTATCGGGACTAGGTTCTCGCAATGAGCAGTTCTTC; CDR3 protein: CSVVSGLGSRNEQFF
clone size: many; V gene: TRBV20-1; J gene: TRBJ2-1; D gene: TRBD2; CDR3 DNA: TGCAGTGCTAGAGTGGGGACTAGCGCCTACAATGAGCAGTTCTTC; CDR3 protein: CSARVGTSAYNEQFF
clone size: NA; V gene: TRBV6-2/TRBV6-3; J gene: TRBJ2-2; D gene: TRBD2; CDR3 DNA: TGTGCCAGCAGTTCCCAGATACCGGGACTAGCGGGGGACACCGGGGAGCTGTTTTTT; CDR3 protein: CASSSQIPGLAGDTGELFF
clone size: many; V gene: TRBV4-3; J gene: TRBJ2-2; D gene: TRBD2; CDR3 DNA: TGCGCCAGCAGCCCGGGACTAGCGGGCGCGAACACCGGGGAGCTGTTTTTT; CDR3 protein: CASSPGLAGANTGELFF
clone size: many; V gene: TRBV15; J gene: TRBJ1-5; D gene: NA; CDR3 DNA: TGTGCCACCAGCAGAGATCAGGGAGGCCCATGGGTGGCCCAGCATTTT; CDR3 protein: CATSRDQGGPWVAQHF
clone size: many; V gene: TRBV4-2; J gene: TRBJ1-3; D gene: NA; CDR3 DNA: TGTGCCAGCAGCCTCGAAAGGGGGAGTGAAAACACCATATATTTT; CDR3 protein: CASSLERGSENTIYF
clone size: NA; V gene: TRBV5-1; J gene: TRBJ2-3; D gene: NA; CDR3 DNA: TGCGCCAGCAGCCCGGTGGCAGGGAGAGGAACAGATACGCAGTATTTT; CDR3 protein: CASSPVAGRGTDTQYF
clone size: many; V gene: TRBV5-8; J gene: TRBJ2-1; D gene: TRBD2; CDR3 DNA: TGTGCCAGCAGCTCGGGAGGTCCCACAAAGATCAACAATGAGCAGTTCTTC; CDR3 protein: CASSSGGPTKINNEQFF
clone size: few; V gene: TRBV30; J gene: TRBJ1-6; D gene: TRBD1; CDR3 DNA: TGTGCCTGTCGGATCCTCTGGACAGGCGAGAATTCACCCCTCCACTTT; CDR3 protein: CACRILWTGENSPLHF
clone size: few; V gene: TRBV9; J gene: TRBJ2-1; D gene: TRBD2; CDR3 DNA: TGTGCCAGCAGCGTAACTAGCGGGGGGGAGGGTGAGCAGTTCTTC; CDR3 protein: CASSVTSGGEGEQFF
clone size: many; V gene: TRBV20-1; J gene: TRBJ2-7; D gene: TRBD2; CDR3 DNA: TGCAGTGCTAGCCCCCAGCGGGGGCCTCTCGAGCAGTACTTC; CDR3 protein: CSASPQRGPLEQYF
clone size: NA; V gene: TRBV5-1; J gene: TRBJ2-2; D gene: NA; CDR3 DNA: TGCGCCAGCAGGCGGCTAGGCGGAACCGGGGAGCTGTTTTTT; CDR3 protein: CASRRLGGTGELFF
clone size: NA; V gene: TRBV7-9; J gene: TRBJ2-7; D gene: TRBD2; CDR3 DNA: TGTGCCAGCAGCACGCGGCTAGCGGGAGAAGAGCAGTACTTC; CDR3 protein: CASSTRLAGEEQYF